The 29 T cell receptor beta chains below were found in one sample sequenced in a study of a mutant IDH1 vaccine in newly diagnosed glioma. The time point was: week 47, end of study. Vaccinated patients received 300 ug of mutant IDH1 20-mer peptide per dose, with topical imiquimod. No antigen is known for these receptors. Measured with immunoSEQ multiplex PCR; TCRdb has only the in-frame clones, and not every one. Counted here are roughly 30,000 clones, around 81% occurring once; the ten biggest clones make up around 29%. Source: PBMCs, taken from a glioma patient whose treatment included an IDH1 peptide vaccine. The source of these receptors is a man aged 30-40 years with glioma.

This sequence joins TRBV29-1 and TRBJ2-7; 7 nucleotides agree with TRBD1. CDR3 length equals 11 residues. Losses at the gene ends were 5 bases for V and 7 bases for J; bases not matched to a gene: 5. The germline V gene encodes CDR1 SQVTM and CDR2 ANQGSEA. CDR3 DNA sequence: TGCAGCGTTCACAGGGGTGGGGAGCAGTACTTC. This gives the protein CSVHRGGEQYF.

The V gene is TRBV7-2, the J gene TRBJ2-7; the D is unclear. Trimming took off 2 bases at V and 0 bases at J, with 8 bases between the two ends. Germline CDR1 reads SGHTA; CDR2 reads FQGNSA. CDR3 length: 14 residues. The CDR3 nucleotides read TGTGCCAGCAGCTTATTAGGTAGCTCCTACGAGCAGTACTTC. It translates to CASSLLGSSYEQYF.

V is TRBV7-2 and J is TRBJ1-2; maybe TRBD1 (6 bases). The CDR3 sequence is 15 residues long. V was cut by 1 base and J by 4 bases, with 13 bases left in between. Germline assignment: CDR1 SGHTA and CDR2 FQGNSA. The chain's CDR3 is CASSLDQGSSYGYTF. In nucleotides, the CDR3 is TGTGCCAGCAGCTTAGATCAGGGGAGTTCCTATGGCTACACCTTC.

The chain uses TRBV7-2 and TRBJ2-2; D could derive from TRBD1 or TRBD2 (5 bases each). Trimming stripped 2 bases from V and 10 bases from J, with 11 bases between. Germline CDR1 and CDR2: SGHTA and FQGNSA. The CDR3 runs 13 residues. CDR3 residues: CASSLTRGEELFF. The CDR3 bases are TGTGCCAGCAGCTTAACGAGAGGGGAGGAGCTGTTTTTT.

The chain combines TRBV11-2 with TRBJ2-7; D ambiguous. CDR3 length: 17 residues. CDR1 is SGHAT, CDR2 FQNNGV, per germline. Trimming pared 4 bases from V and 4 bases from J, leaving 23 bases between. CDR3 in amino acids: CASSWRTPVVPFYEQYF. CDR3 nucleotide sequence: TGTGCCAGCAGCTGGCGGACGCCGGTCGTCCCCTTTTACGAGCAGTACTTC.

J is TRBJ1-5 and V is TRBV7-9; D not resolved. Germline CDR1 SEHNR, CDR2 FQNEAQ (reference sequence). The CDR3 spans 14 residues. V lost 1 base and J lost 0, with 4 bases in between. The CDR3 region has the DNA TGTGCCAGCAGCTTAGAACCTAGCAATCAGCCCCAGCATTTT. Translating it yields CASSLEPSNQPQHF.

The chain is built from TRBV6-1 and TRBJ1-6; D gene ambiguous. The length of the CDR3 is 14 residues. The V gene's germline CDR1 is MNHNS and CDR2 SASEGT. The V end lost 6 bases, the J end lost 5 bases, and 11 bases lay between the germline ends. The CDR3 bases are TGTGCCAGCAGGGACGGAGAGCATAATTCACCCCTCCACTTT. Its protein product is CASRDGEHNSPLHF.

The CDR3 DNA is TGTGCCAGCAGCCAAGATTTCCGGGGAACAGAGACCCAGTACTTC. Translation gives CASSQDFRGTETQYF. This rearrangement joins TRBV14 to TRBJ2-5; TRBD2 is a possible D gene (5 bases). The CDR3 consists of 15 residues. Germline values: CDR1 SGHDN, CDR2 FVKESK. The V end was cut by 0 bases, the J end by 4 bases, with 12 bases between. The variable domain in full, with the rest retrieved from reference TRBV14 and TRBJ2-5, is EAGVTQFPSHSVIEKGQTVTLRCDPISGHDNLYWYRRVMGKEIKFLLHFVKESKQDESGMPNNRFLAERTGGTYSTLKVQPAELEDSGVYFCASSQDFRGTETQYFGPGTRLLVL.

The chain combines TRBV28 with TRBJ1-5, with D hard to call. Germline V gene lookup returns CDR1 MDHEN and CDR2 SYDVKM. Trimming shortened V by 8 bases and J by 3 bases, and 17 bases separated the two germline ends. The CDR3 has 15 amino acids. The CDR3 nucleotides read TGTGCCAGCGGGCTAGGAAACAGATACAATCAGCCCCAGCATTTT. It yields the protein CASGLGNRYNQPQHF.

The chain employs TRBV29-1 and TRBJ2-7; D unresolved. This CDR3 region has 11 residues. From germline, CDR1 is SQVTM and CDR2 ANQGSEA. Trimming stripped 4 bases from V and 1 base from J, with 5 bases between. In DNA, the CDR3 is TGCAGCGTTGTGTGGTCCTACGAGCAGTACTTC. It yields the protein CSVVWSYEQYF.

This chain joins TRBV5-5 and TRBJ1-1, with TRBD1 identical over 7 bases. Germline V gives CDR1 SGHKS, CDR2 YYEKEE (reference sequence). The CDR3 is made up of 14 amino acids. Trimming at V came to 5 bases and at J to 1 base, leaving 5 bases not matched to a gene. The CDR3 reads CASSGQATNTEAFF. CDR3 DNA: TGTGCCAGCAGTGGACAGGCTACGAACACTGAAGCTTTCTTT.

The chain employs TRBV4-1 and TRBJ2-7, with 14 bases matching TRBD2. The germline V gene has CDR1 MGHRA and CDR2 YSYEKL. V lost 1 base and J lost 2; bases outside the gene matches: 7. The CDR3 is 18 residues long. The CDR3 sequence is CASSQGLAGGLQPYEQYF. CDR3 sequence (DNA): TGCGCCAGCAGCCAAGGACTAGCGGGAGGGCTCCAACCCTACGAGCAGTACTTC.

The genes are TRBV29-1 and TRBJ2-4; D assignment may be TRBD1 or TRBD2 (6 bases each). The germline V gene encodes CDR1 SQVTM and CDR2 ANQGSEA. The V and J ends lost 5 bases and 3 bases respectively, with 14 bases between them. The CDR3 spans 14 residues. The CDR3 sequence: CSVKGGVVKNIQYF. In DNA, the CDR3 is TGCAGCGTTAAGGGGGGTGTAGTCAAAAACATTCAGTACTTC.

The V and J genes are TRBV30 and TRBJ2-7, with D unclear. The CDR3 runs 11 residues. Per germline, CDR1 GTSNPN and CDR2 SVGIG (reference sequence). V lost 3 bases and J lost 2, with 5 bases in between. The CDR3 sequence: CAWSKAYEQYF. CDR3 in DNA: TGTGCCTGGAGCAAGGCCTACGAGCAGTACTTC.

This chain joins TRBV30 and TRBJ2-5, with a tentative D call TRBD1 (5 bases). The germline gives CDR1 GTSNPN, CDR2 SVGIG (reference sequence). This CDR3 comprises 12 residues. V lost 2 bases to trimming and J lost 5 bases, with 9 bases between them. CDR3 in amino acids: CAWSRQHETQYF. The CDR3 DNA sequence: TGTGCCTGGAGTCGACAGCACGAGACCCAGTACTTC.

V is TRBV6-5 and J is TRBJ2-1; 11 bases map to TRBD2. The CDR3 extends over 14 amino acids. V was pared by 8 bases and J by 8 bases, with 8 bases of the junction left unmatched. Germline V gene data show CDR1 as MNHEY and CDR2 as SVGAGI. CDR3 loop: CASFNSGGADEQFF. The CDR3 nucleotides are TGTGCCAGCTTCAATAGCGGGGGGGCAGATGAGCAGTTCTTC.

V gene TRBV6-5 combines with J gene TRBJ2-4; TRBD1 matches 10 bases. This CDR3 spans 14 amino acids. The V segment lost 6 bases and the J segment 8 bases; nucleotides outside the gene matches: 7. Germline CDR1 MNHEY, CDR2 SVGAGI. The CDR3 spells CASSYGQGEYIQYF. The CDR3 DNA is TGTGCCAGCAGCTACGGACAGGGGGAATACATTCAGTACTTC.

The J gene is TRBJ2-2, the V gene TRBV7-9; a weak D match, TRBD1 (5 bases). The CDR3 is 14 amino acids. The V gene lost 1 base and the J gene lost 3 bases, with 6 bases spanning the gap. Germline V gene lookup returns CDR1 SEHNR and CDR2 FQNEAQ (reference sequence). Here the CDR3 DNA reads TGTGCCAGCAGCTTAGTAGGGGACACCGGGGAGCTGTTTTTT. Translating gives CASSLVGDTGELFF.

The chain uses TRBV30 and TRBJ1-2; TRBD1 agrees at 7 bases. The CDR3 is 13 residues long. Germline CDR1 is GTSNPN and CDR2 is SVGIG (reference sequence). V shed 3 bases, J shed 4 bases, and the junction held 5 bases outside the gene matches. The CDR3 reads CAWRGKGAYGYTF. CDR3 nucleotides: TGTGCCTGGAGGGGAAAGGGGGCCTATGGCTACACCTTC.

This clone was found once. The chain recombines TRBV5-1 with TRBJ2-7; possibly TRBD1 or TRBD2 for D (6 bases each). The CDR3 length is 12 residues. The V gene's germline CDR1 is SGHRS and CDR2 YFSETQ. V was trimmed by 0 bases and J by 13 bases, leaving 14 bases between them. The CDR3 sequence is CASSLDSRGVYF. In nucleotides, the CDR3 is TGCGCCAGCAGCTTGGATTCTAGGGGGGTTTACTTC.

This rearrangement joins TRBV6-7 to TRBJ1-4, with unresolved D. TRBV6-7 belongs to the ORF category, with a function that is uncertain. This CDR3 region has 18 residues. Trimming took off 2 bases at V and 0 bases at J, with 16 bases between the two ends. The CDR3 spells CASSYVQKKDPTNEKLFF. The CDR3, as DNA: TGTGCCAGCAGTTACGTACAGAAGAAAGACCCAACTAATGAAAAACTGTTTTTT.

CDR3 loop: CASSQERNRPRYEQYF. DNA of the CDR3: TGCGCCAGCAGCCAAGAAAGGAACAGGCCACGCTACGAGCAGTACTTC. This rearrangement joins TRBV4-3 to TRBJ2-7; D may be TRBD1 (5 bases). Between the trimmed V and J ends, which lost 0 bases and 3 bases, there was a span of 15 bases. This CDR3 comprises 16 residues. Germline CDR1 reads LGHNA; CDR2 reads YSLEER.

The chain uses TRBV28 and TRBJ2-7, with D perhaps TRBD2 (5 bases). This CDR3 region has 16 residues. The V end lost 6 bases, the J end lost 3 bases, and 21 bases lay between the germline ends. CDR1 is MDHEN and CDR2 is SYDVKM in the germline V gene. CDR3 DNA sequence: TGTGCCAGCAGGGCCGGGCACCTTTGGGAGCTCTACGAGCAGTACTTC. Amino acids: CASRAGHLWELYEQYF.

The gene calls are TRBV7-9 and TRBJ2-1; 9 nucleotides align to TRBD1. With V trimmed by 5 bases and J by 7 bases, 9 bases remained unmatched. Germline CDR1 is SEHNR and CDR2 is FQNEAQ (reference sequence). CDR3 length: 15 residues. The CDR3 reads CASSQGQGNLNEQFF. Written as DNA, the CDR3 is TGTGCCAGCAGCCAGGGACAGGGTAATCTGAATGAGCAGTTCTTC.

The sample holds a few counts of this clone. The chain uses TRBV18 and TRBJ1-4; the match to TRBD1 covers 7 bases. The CDR3 runs 16 residues. The V segment lost 4 bases and the J segment 10 bases; nucleotides outside the gene matches: 15. Germline CDR1 and CDR2: KGHSH and LQKENI. The CDR3 sequence is CASSQPTGDPSPKLFF. In DNA form, the CDR3 reads TGTGCCAGCTCACAACCAACAGGGGACCCCTCGCCAAAACTGTTTTTT.

This sequence joins TRBV2 and TRBJ1-5; TRBD1 matches at 7 bases. V lost 8 bases and J lost 0; bases outside the gene matches: 16. The CDR3 is 18 amino acids. Germline CDR1 SNHLY, CDR2 FYNNEI. The chain's CDR3 is CASGVSPGQVASNQPQHF. The CDR3 DNA reads TGTGCCAGCGGCGTTTCACCCGGACAGGTCGCTAGCAATCAGCCCCAGCATTTT.

This clone was seen a few times. The chain carries TRBV23-1 and TRBJ1-5; the D gene is possibly TRBD1 (6 bases). TRBV23-1 qualifies as an ORF whose function is uncertain. With 0 bases removed from V and 4 bases from J, the gap between germline ends came to 16 bases. The CDR3 is 17 amino acids. DNA for the CDR3: TGCGCCAGCAGTCAATCCTACAGGGTTACGGGGAATCAGCCCCAGCATTTT. The encoded protein is CASSQSYRVTGNQPQHF.

The chain recombines TRBV19 with TRBJ2-7; perhaps D is TRBD1 or TRBD2 (5 bases each). The germline V gene encodes CDR1 LNHDA and CDR2 SQIVND (reference sequence). The CDR3 has 14 amino acids. The ends were cut back, 1 base at V and 2 bases at J, with 9 bases in the middle. This CDR3 is CASSIGGSPYEQYF. In nucleotides, the CDR3 is TGTGCCAGTAGTATAGGGGGGAGTCCCTACGAGCAGTACTTC.

The chain uses TRBV28 and TRBJ2-2; 8 bases align to TRBD1. V gave up 5 bases and J gave up 0 bases; unmatched junction bases: 8. This CDR3 is 17 amino acids long. Germline V lookup: CDR1 MDHEN, CDR2 SYDVKM. As DNA, the CDR3 is TGTGCCAGCAGTGATTTTGCGGGACAGGCGAACACCGGGGAGCTGTTTTTT. This gives the protein CASSDFAGQANTGELFF.